The clone carrying this T cell receptor (beta chain) appeared once. The antigen remains undetermined. The sample originates from a study of OX40 agonist ivuxolimab in advanced cancers. Overall study: The study treated patients with ivuxolimab, an agonistic anti-OX40 (CD134) antibody. General study findings and limits: Among T cells, CD8+ cells averaged more expanded clones than CD4+ cells. Undetermined was the antigen specificity of the expanded peripheral T cells. Clones of CD4+ and CD8+ blood T cells grew by week 6 at doses of 0.1 to 3.0 mg/kg.

This table comes from immunoSEQ multiplex PCR, and its TCRdb copy is limited to in-frame clones, with some not included. The repertoire holds more than 80,000 clones, with 86% as singletons. This receptor was obtained from an adult with an advanced solid tumor such as melanoma, head and neck, liver or kidney cancer. The specimen was CD4+ or CD8+ T cells sorted from blood, collected in a trial of the OX40 agonist ivuxolimab.

The CDR3 DNA follows: TGTGCCAGCAGCACCGATAGCGGCACAGATACGCAGTATTTT. Protein: CASSTDSGTDTQYF. The rearrangement uses TRBV11-3 and TRBJ2-3, with a weak D call TRBD2 (5 bases). Germline CDR1 SGHNT, CDR2 YENEEA. V was trimmed by 5 bases and J by 1 base, leaving 10 bases between them. The CDR3 is 14 amino acids.